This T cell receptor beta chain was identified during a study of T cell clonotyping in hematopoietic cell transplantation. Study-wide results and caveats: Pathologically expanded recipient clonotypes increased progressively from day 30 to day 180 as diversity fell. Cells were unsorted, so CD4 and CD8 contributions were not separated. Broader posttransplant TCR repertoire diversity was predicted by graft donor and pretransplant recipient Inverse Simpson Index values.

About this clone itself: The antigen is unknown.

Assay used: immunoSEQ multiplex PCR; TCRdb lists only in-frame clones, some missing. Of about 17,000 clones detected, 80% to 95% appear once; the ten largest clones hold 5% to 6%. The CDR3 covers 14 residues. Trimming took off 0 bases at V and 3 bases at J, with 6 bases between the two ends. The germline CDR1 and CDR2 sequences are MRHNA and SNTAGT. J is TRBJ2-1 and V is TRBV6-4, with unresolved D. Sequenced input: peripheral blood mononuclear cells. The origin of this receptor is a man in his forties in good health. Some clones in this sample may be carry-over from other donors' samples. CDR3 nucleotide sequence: TGTGCCAGCAGTGACTCTCCTGGCTACAATGAGCAGTTCTTC. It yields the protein CASSDSPGYNEQFF.